The 30 T cell receptor beta chains given below trace back to one sample, sequenced in a study of type 1 and type 2 diabetes patients (dated by TCRdb to 2016 to 2017). Data came from an Illumina MiSeq. For TCRbeta CDR3 amplification, the template was genomic DNA taken from the sorted T cell subsets. Multiplex PCR with 30 forward and 13 reverse primers amplified the TCRbeta CDR3 region. TCRdb handled the public reads itself, with Q25 trimming in fastp and clone calling in MiXCR, and kept productive beta chains. Every CDR3 protein is listed once, alongside the most common genes and DNA of its rows. Present in this sample are 270,000 or so distinct CDR3 sequences, around 47% of which were seen just once. The ten most abundant clones make up 12% to 15% of the sample. Sequenced: peripheral blood mononuclear cells (PBMCs). All receptors come from a man aged 18 to 29 with type 2 diabetes.

The rearrangement uses TRBV6-5 and TRBJ1-1; D ambiguous. This CDR3 contains 12 residues. Germline V gives CDR1 MNHEY, CDR2 SVGAGI. Trimming stripped 5 bases from V and 6 bases from J, with 10 bases between. The chain's CDR3 is CASSPVSAEAFF. The DNA of the CDR3 is TGTGCCAGCAGTCCTGTCTCCGCTGAAGCTTTCTTT.

The V and J genes are TRBV4-3 and TRBJ2-3, with a possible D match to TRBD1 (5 bases). Germline lookup yields CDR1 LGHNA and CDR2 YSLEER. The CDR3 runs 18 residues. V was trimmed by 1 base and J by 0 bases, leaving 17 bases between them. The CDR3 loop is CASSQGWSGQPSTDTQYF. The CDR3 nucleotides read TGCGCCAGCAGCCAAGGATGGAGTGGACAACCTAGCACAGATACGCAGTATTTT.

The chain couples TRBV6-5 to TRBJ2-7; possible D gene TRBD1, 6 bases. The germline V and J ends were trimmed by 5 bases and 2 bases, with 16 bases remaining between them. This CDR3 spans 15 amino acids. The germline V gene has CDR1 MNHEY and CDR2 SVGAGI. In nucleotides, the CDR3 is TGTGCCAGCAGTCTCAGCCCTCAGGGGACCTACGAGCAGTACTTC. Translated: CASSLSPQGTYEQYF.

In this sample, this clonotype turned up a few times. The V and J genes are TRBV9 and TRBJ1-1; D is uncertain. The CDR3 loop spans 15 amino acids. V gave up 0 bases and J gave up 1 base, with 10 bases separating them. Germline lookup yields CDR1 SGDLS and CDR2 YYNGEE. CDR3 bases: TGTGCCAGCAGCGTAGTCGGTGGGCCGAACACTGAAGCTTTCTTT. Residues: CASSVVGGPNTEAFF.

V usage is TRBV15 and J usage is TRBJ2-5; D perhaps matches TRBD1 (5 bases). The CDR3 sequence is 14 residues long. CDR1 and CDR2 (germline): LNHNV, YYDKDF (reference sequence). Trimming left V 5 bases short and J 5 bases short, with 15 bases between. CDR3 region: CATSGQGGVETQYF. CDR3 sequence (DNA): TGTGCCACCAGCGGGCAGGGCGGAGTGGAGACCCAGTACTTC.

This clonotype was recorded a few times. The chain has TRBV27 and TRBJ1-2, with D perhaps TRBD1 (5 bases). Trimming took 0 bases from V and 5 from J, leaving 13 bases between them. Looked up from germline, CDR1 is MNHEY and CDR2 is SMNVEV (reference sequence). This CDR3 comprises 15 residues. CDR3 DNA: TGTGCCAGCAGTTTATCGGCAAAGGGGCTATATGGCTACACCTTC. Translated: CASSLSAKGLYGYTF.

The CDR3 loop is CASSLWKTSGPTDTQYF. CDR3 DNA sequence: TGTGCCAGCAGTTTATGGAAAACTAGCGGACCCACAGATACGCAGTATTTT. The chain carries TRBV28 and TRBJ2-3; 8 bases fit TRBD2. This CDR3 spans 17 amino acids. From germline, CDR1 is MDHEN and CDR2 SYDVKM. V gave up 0 bases and J gave up 2 bases; unmatched junction bases: 7.

This clonotype was seen repeatedly, ten times or more. V and J are TRBV10-1 and TRBJ2-7; 11 bases line up with TRBD2. J lost 0 bases, V lost 2 bases, and 15 bases had no gene match. The CDR3 is made up of 20 amino acids. Germline assignment: CDR1 WNHNN and CDR2 SYGVQD (reference sequence). The CDR3 region is CASSEGLGTSGGHSSYEQYF. CDR3 nucleotide sequence: TGCGCCAGCAGTGAGGGTCTGGGAACTAGCGGGGGCCACAGCTCCTACGAGCAGTACTTC.

Regarding this clonotype: One junction end disagrees with the germline gene, perhaps due to a read error. This chain connects TRBV7-3 to TRBJ1-1; D is undetermined. Germline V CDR1 and CDR2: SGHTA, FQGTGA. This CDR3 has 16 amino acids. The CDR3 DNA reads TGTGCCACCAGCAGAGTATCGCACAACACCGAACCTGAAGCTTTCTTT. Encoded protein: CATSRVSHNTEPEAFF.

The J gene is TRBJ2-5, the V gene TRBV20-1, with D possibly being TRBD1 (5 bases). Matching the DNA end better, TRBJ2-1 makes the J call doubtful. This CDR3 spans 16 amino acids. CDR1 is DFQATT and CDR2 is SNEGSKA in the germline V gene (reference sequence). The CDR3 here is CSAPDRTKVSGNEQFF. CDR3 DNA sequence: TGCAGTGCTCCAGATCGGACAAAAGTTAGTGGCAATGAGCAGTTCTTC.

About this clonotype itself: The junction shows a germline mismatch at one end, possibly a read error. The chain carries TRBV5-1 and TRBJ2-3; D may be TRBD1 (5 bases). This CDR3 is built from 13 residues. CDR1 and CDR2 from the germline V gene are SGHRS and YFSETQ. The CDR3 here is CASSPKGKDTQYF. The CDR3 coding sequence is TGTGCCAGCAGCCCCAAGGGGAAAGATACGCAGTATTTT.

This rearrangement joins TRBV4-1 to TRBJ2-7; possibly TRBD2 for D (5 bases). Between the trimmed V and J ends, which lost 1 base and 7 bases, there was a span of 20 bases. Germline values: CDR1 MGHRA, CDR2 YSYEKL. This CDR3 is 16 amino acids long. CDR3 protein: CASSQVLAGFLGEQYF. Written as DNA, the CDR3 is TGCGCCAGCAGCCAAGTCCTAGCCGGGTTTCTAGGGGAGCAGTACTTC.

The table lists this clonotype with a count of one. This chain connects TRBV7-6 to TRBJ2-5, with TRBD2 matching 9 bases. J lost 11 bases, V lost 5 bases, and 15 bases had no gene match. Germline CDR1 SGHVS, CDR2 FNYEAQ. The CDR3 extends over 15 amino acids. CDR3 bases: TGTGCCAGCAGCAACCAAGCGGGAGGATACAATGAGCAGTACTTC. It encodes CASSNQAGGYNEQYF. Variable domain in full (rest from reference TRBV7-6 and TRBJ2-5): GAGVSQSPRYKVTKRGQDVALRCDPISGHVSLYWYRQALGQGPEFLTYFNYEAQQDKSGLPNDRFSAERPEGSISTLTIQRTEQRDSAMYRCASSNQAGGYNEQYFGPGTRLLVL.

The chain couples TRBV14 to TRBJ2-2, with 14 bases lining up with TRBD2. Germline CDR1 is SGHDN and CDR2 is FVKESK. The CDR3 length is 20 residues. V shed 0 bases, J shed 4 bases, and the junction held 10 bases outside the gene matches. CDR3 sequence reads: CASSQEGRLAGGLLTGELFF. The CDR3, as DNA: TGTGCCAGCAGCCAAGAGGGCAGACTAGCGGGGGGGCTCCTCACCGGGGAGCTGTTTTTT.

In its sample, this clonotype was seen a few times. The chain links TRBV7-6 to TRBJ2-2, with a tentative D call TRBD1 (5 bases). V lost 7 bases to trimming and J lost 4 bases, with 10 bases between them. Germline V gene data show CDR1 as SGHVS and CDR2 as FNYEAQ. The CDR3 is 13 residues long. As DNA, the CDR3 is TGTGCCAGCACTCAGGGCGTCACCGGGGAGCTGTTTTTT. It specifies CASTQGVTGELFF.

The rearrangement joins TRBV19 to TRBJ2-7; no clear D gene. The CDR3 is made up of 12 amino acids. In germline, CDR1 is LNHDA, CDR2 SQIVND (reference sequence). The germline V and J ends were trimmed by 5 bases and 3 bases, with 8 bases remaining between them. The CDR3 DNA is TGTGCCAGTAGTGCCAGACTCTACGAGCAGTACTTC. It translates to CASSARLYEQYF. Full variable domain (outside the CDR3, taken from reference TRBV19 and TRBJ2-7): DGGITQSPKYLFRKEGQNVTLSCEQNLNHDAMYWYRQDPGQGLRLIYYSQIVNDFQKGDIAEGYSVSREKKESFPLTVTSAQKNPTAFYLCASSARLYEQYFGPGTRLTVT.

This clonotype showed up just once. J is TRBJ2-5 and V is TRBV30; tentative D call: TRBD1 (5 bases). This CDR3 region has 16 residues. Trimming removed 8 bases at V and 5 bases at J, with 27 bases between. Germline V gene data show CDR1 as GTSNPN and CDR2 as SVGIG (reference sequence). Here the CDR3 reads CASSIPGPRVMETQYF. The CDR3 region has the DNA TGTGCCAGTAGTATACCTGGGCCCAGGGTGATGGAGACCCAGTACTTC. The full variable domain, rest sourced from reference TRBV30 and TRBJ2-5, is SQTIHQWPATLVQPVGSPLSLECTVEGTSNPNLYWYRQAAGRGLQLLFYSVGIGQISSEVPQNLSASRPQDRQFILSSKKLLLSDSGFYLCASSIPGPRVMETQYFGPGTRLLVL.

This clonotype was seen just once. This sequence joins TRBV15 and TRBJ2-1, with TRBD2 identical over 10 bases. CDR3 length equals 16 residues. J was trimmed by 3 bases and V by 4 bases; bases with no gene match: 6. CDR1 and CDR2 from the germline V gene are LNHNV and YYDKDF (reference sequence). The CDR3 DNA is TGTGCCACCAGCACGCTAGCGGGAGCCTTCTACAATGAGCAGTTCTTC. Amino acid sequence: CATSTLAGAFYNEQFF.

This clonotype was detected only once. The chain carries TRBV2 and TRBJ1-2; possible D gene TRBD1, 5 bases. Deletions cut 7 bases from V and 4 bases from J, with 16 bases between. Germline V gene lookup returns CDR1 SNHLY and CDR2 FYNNEI. The CDR3 runs to 14 residues. CDR3 DNA sequence: TGTGCCAGCATCGGACAAACAGTGACCTATGGCTACACCTTC. Its translation: CASIGQTVTYGYTF. Full variable domain (outside the CDR3, taken from reference TRBV2 and TRBJ1-2): EPEVTQTPSHQVTQMGQEVILRCVPISNHLYFYWYRQILGQKVEFLVSFYNNEISEKSEIFDDQFSVERPDGSNFTLKIRSTKLEDSAMYFCASIGQTVTYGYTFGSGTRLTVV.

The V gene is TRBV6-6, the J gene TRBJ2-6; D remains unclear. Germline V gives CDR1 MNHNY, CDR2 SVGAGI (reference sequence). Trimming pared 5 bases from V and 2 bases from J, leaving 7 bases between. The CDR3 has 14 residues. The CDR3 DNA reads TGTGCCAGCAGTGAAAAAACTGGGGCCAACGTCCTGACTTTC. This encodes CASSEKTGANVLTF.

This clonotype has a handful of counts. The DNA for the CDR3 is TGTGCCAGCAGCGTATATGCGGAAGAGACCCAGTACTTC. It encodes CASSVYAEETQYF. The chain joins TRBV9 to TRBJ2-5; D unresolved. This CDR3 has 13 amino acids. CDR1 is SGDLS and CDR2 is YYNGEE in the germline V gene. Trimming took off 1 base at V and 3 bases at J, with 7 bases between the two ends. Using reference TRBV9 and TRBJ2-5 for the parts outside the CDR3, the full variable domain is DSGVTQTPKHLITATGQRVTLRCSPRSGDLSVYWYQQSLDQGLQFLIQYYNGEERAKGNILERFSAQQFPDLHSELNLSSLELGDSALYFCASSVYAEETQYFGPGTRLLVL.

V gene TRBV6-4 combines with J gene TRBJ2-1; perhaps TRBD1 as D (5 bases). V was shortened by 0 bases and J by 8 bases, with 11 bases between the two germline ends. This CDR3 is 14 amino acids long. The V gene's germline CDR1 is MRHNA and CDR2 SNTAGT. The CDR3 spells CASSDSQGRDEQFF. Here the CDR3 DNA reads TGTGCCAGCAGTGACTCGCAGGGTAGGGATGAGCAGTTCTTC.

This clonotype was detected a few times. The chain joins TRBV7-9 to TRBJ2-5, with TRBD2 as a possible D gene (5 bases). This CDR3 is built from 19 residues. V was pared by 1 base and J by 0 bases, with 21 bases between. Germline V gene lookup returns CDR1 SEHNR and CDR2 FQNEAQ (reference sequence). The CDR3 protein is CASSLVGVGDNPYQETQYF. Here the CDR3 DNA reads TGTGCCAGCAGCTTAGTCGGGGTCGGCGATAACCCGTACCAAGAGACCCAGTACTTC. Looking up the rest from reference TRBV7-9 and TRBJ2-5 gives the full variable domain: DTGVSQNPRHKITKRGQNVTFRCDPISEHNRLYWYRQTLGQGPEFLTYFQNEAQLEKSRLLSDRFSAERPKGSFSTLEIQRTEQGDSAMYLCASSLVGVGDNPYQETQYFGPGTRLLVL.

The V call is TRBV7-8, the J call TRBJ2-2; D tentatively fits TRBD1 or TRBD2 (5 bases each). V was shortened by 5 bases and J by 0 bases, with 10 bases between the two germline ends. The CDR3 consists of 15 residues. In germline, CDR1 is SGHVS, CDR2 FQNEAQ. This chain's CDR3 is CASSRGGSNTGELFF. In nucleotides, the CDR3 is TGTGCCAGCAGCCGTGGGGGTTCGAACACCGGGGAGCTGTTTTTT.

The chain is built from TRBV18 and TRBJ1-5; D unresolved. The V end was cut by 6 bases, the J end by 4 bases, with 16 bases between. The CDR3 is 15 residues long. CDR1 and CDR2 from the germline V gene are KGHSH and LQKENI. The CDR3 coding sequence is TGTGCCAGCTCGCCGGGCGGCTACGTAAATCAGCCCCAGCATTTT. Encoded protein: CASSPGGYVNQPQHF.

This clonotype has only a few counts. The gene calls are TRBV19 and TRBJ1-2; D ambiguous. This CDR3 is built from 12 residues. Trimming cost V 5 bases and J 1 base, with 5 bases left between them. Germline V gene lookup returns CDR1 LNHDA and CDR2 SQIVND (reference sequence). CDR3 amino acids: CASSPVNYGYTF. The CDR3 DNA sequence: TGTGCCAGTAGTCCGGTTAACTATGGCTACACCTTC.

The rearrangement joins TRBV2 to TRBJ2-1; possibly TRBD2 for D (6 bases). In germline, CDR1 is SNHLY, CDR2 FYNNEI. Deletions cut 9 bases from V and 10 bases from J, with 16 bases between. The CDR3 totals 12 residues. CDR3 in DNA: TGTGCCAGGGGTCCGGGGGTAGGGGAGCAGTTCTTC. Translation gives CARGPGVGEQFF.

J is TRBJ1-3 and V is TRBV20-1; 7 bases are a match to TRBD1. CDR1 and CDR2 from the germline V gene are DFQATT and SNEGSKA (reference sequence). J lost 4 bases, V lost 7 bases, and 4 bases had no gene match. The CDR3 runs 12 residues. CDR3 sequence (DNA): TGCAGTGTCCCGACAGGGGGAAACACCATATATTTT. Its translation: CSVPTGGNTIYF.

This chain uses TRBV7-3 with TRBJ2-7, with TRBD1 as a possible D gene (6 bases). Germline V gives CDR1 SGHTA, CDR2 FQGTGA. There are 16 residues in the CDR3. V shed 5 bases and J shed 3 bases, with 20 bases lying between them. CDR3 region: CASSQAWGLQGYEQYF. CDR3 in DNA: TGTGCCAGCAGCCAAGCTTGGGGGCTGCAGGGCTACGAGCAGTACTTC.

The chain couples TRBV29-1 to TRBJ2-6; 7 bases agree with TRBD1. CDR3 size: 16 residues. Trimming removed 6 bases from V and 1 base from J; junction bases left unmatched: 9. CDR1 is SQVTM and CDR2 is ANQGSEA in the germline V gene. CDR3 DNA: TGCAGCGTGGTGACAGGGCTGGGGTCTGGGGCCAACGTCCTGACTTTC. This translates into CSVVTGLGSGANVLTF.